The 8 T cell receptor beta chains listed next were all sequenced from one sample in a study of human T cells and chemical hapten exposure. The sample's time point: patch test 2, 6 weeks after DPC sensitization. Treatment described: therapeutic diphenylcyclopropenone sensitization with weekly scalp DPC. From the RACE reads, TCRdb called clonotypes with MiXCR, one entry per CDR3 protein. The table shows a few hundred thousand distinct CDR3 sequences, with under 6.5% occurring only once. The sequencing used whole blood, collected in connection with sensitization to the hapten diphenylcyclopropenone (DPC). Receptor source: a woman in her late teens or twenties with alopecia areata. Some clones in this sample may be carry-over from other donors' samples.

This clonotype was seen at least ten times. The chain uses TRBV5-1 and TRBJ1-1, with D perhaps TRBD1 (5 bases). The CDR3 sequence is 13 residues long. Between the trimmed V and J ends, which lost 4 bases and 4 bases, there was a span of 11 bases. CDR1 and CDR2 from the germline V gene are SGHRS and YFSETQ. CDR3 nucleotides: TGCGCCAGCAGCCCCGGGGCCATCACTGAAGCTTTCTTT. Translated: CASSPGAITEAFF.

This clonotype was recorded a few times. This chain uses TRBV14 with TRBJ1-6; no firm D call. V was clipped by 8 bases and J by 6 bases, with 14 bases between them. The CDR3 runs 14 residues. Germline V CDR1 and CDR2: SGHDN, FVKESK. Here the CDR3 DNA reads TGTGCCAGCGGCAAGTTGATGGGTAATTCACCCCTCCACTTT. It is translated as CASGKLMGNSPLHF.

In this sample, this clonotype turned up a few times. The rearrangement joins TRBV24-1 to TRBJ2-2, with D possibly TRBD2 on 6 matching bases. Trimming removed 9 bases from V and 4 bases from J, with 17 bases in between. The germline gives CDR1 KGHDR, CDR2 SFDVKD. The CDR3 has 15 residues. Here the CDR3 DNA reads TGTGCCACCTGCCGGCGGGACTGGCCCACCGGGGAGCTGTTTTTT. Protein: CATCRRDWPTGELFF.

This clonotype has a handful of counts. J is TRBJ1-1 and V is TRBV6-1, with TRBD1 matching 7 bases. V dropped 6 bases and J dropped 4; count of bases not matched to a gene: 8. Germline V lookup: CDR1 MNHNS, CDR2 SASEGT. This CDR3 is built from 14 residues. The chain's CDR3 is CASRPTGWGTEAFF. The CDR3 DNA sequence: TGTGCCAGCAGACCGACAGGGTGGGGCACTGAAGCTTTCTTT.

The table lists this clonotype with many counts. V gene TRBV14 combines with J gene TRBJ2-3; D remains ambiguous. From germline, CDR1 is SGHDN and CDR2 FVKESK. CDR3 length equals 14 residues. V gave up 0 bases and J gave up 5 bases, with 9 bases separating them. CDR3 bases: TGTGCCAGCAGCCAAGATCCGGCGCTAGATACGCAGTATTTT. Residues: CASSQDPALDTQYF.

This clonotype was counted ten times or more. The gene calls are TRBV11-2 and TRBJ1-5; D call uncertain. The CDR3 totals 13 residues. Germline assignment: CDR1 SGHAT and CDR2 FQNNGV. Trimming took off 0 bases at V and 5 bases at J, with 5 bases between the two ends. CDR3 loop: CASSLDRYQPQHF. The CDR3, as DNA: TGTGCCAGCAGCTTAGATAGATATCAGCCCCAGCATTTT.

This clonotype was detected ten times or more. The chain joins TRBV4-3 to TRBJ1-1; D remains ambiguous. Between the trimmed V and J ends, which lost 0 bases and 0 bases, there was a span of 8 bases. The V gene's germline CDR1 is LGHNA and CDR2 YSLEER. The CDR3 has 15 amino acids. The DNA for the CDR3 is TGCGCCAGCAGCCAAGATTCCCAGATGAACACTGAAGCTTTCTTT. It codes for CASSQDSQMNTEAFF.

This clonotype was observed many times. The chain joins TRBV6-5 to TRBJ1-1, with D perhaps TRBD1 (5 bases). Germline CDR1 MNHEY, CDR2 SVGAGI. This CDR3 comprises 16 residues. Trimming removed 2 bases from V and 0 bases from J, with 13 bases in between. CDR3 nucleotides: TGTGCCAGCAGTTACGGAGGTGGGGGGATGAACACTGAAGCTTTCTTT. Its protein is CASSYGGGGMNTEAFF.